This T cell receptor beta chain was recovered during a study of OX40 agonist ivuxolimab in advanced cancers. Study-level background: Past anti-PD-1, anti-PD-L1 or anti-CTLA-4 therapy was accepted, and 40% to 45% had received some. A partial response was reached by three patients: one with hepatocellular carcinoma and two with cutaneous melanoma.

TCRdb's table, derived via immunoSEQ multiplex PCR, lists solely in-frame clones and lacks some. The repertoire holds 76,000 or so clones, with roughly 86% as singletons. Notes on the study in general: Expanded clones were, on average, more numerous in CD8+ T cells than in CD4+.

Trimming left V 7 bases short and J 4 bases short, with 11 bases between. The CDR3 is made up of 13 amino acids. In germline, CDR1 is MDHEN, CDR2 SYDVKM. Patients had blood sampled at baseline and again on cycle 4 day 1 and cycle 7 day 1. Turning to this clone: Its target is not known.

The clonotype originates from an adult with an advanced solid tumor such as melanoma, head and neck, liver or kidney cancer. Source: CD4+ or CD8+ T cells sorted from blood, taken in a trial of the OX40 agonist ivuxolimab. The chain recombines TRBV28 with TRBJ2-1, with no clear D. The CDR3 loop is CASTRPLYNEQFF. For the CDR3, the DNA is TGTGCCAGCACACGGCCCCTTTACAATGAGCAGTTCTTC.